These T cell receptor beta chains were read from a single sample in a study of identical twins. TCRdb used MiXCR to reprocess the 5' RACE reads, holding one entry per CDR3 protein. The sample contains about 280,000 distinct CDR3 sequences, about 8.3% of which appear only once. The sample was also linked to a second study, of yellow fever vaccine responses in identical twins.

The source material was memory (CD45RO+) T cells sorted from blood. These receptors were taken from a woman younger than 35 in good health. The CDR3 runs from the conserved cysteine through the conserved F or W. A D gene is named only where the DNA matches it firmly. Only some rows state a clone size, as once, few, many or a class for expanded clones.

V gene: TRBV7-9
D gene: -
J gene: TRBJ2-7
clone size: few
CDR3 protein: CASSLAGGRYEQYF
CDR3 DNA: TGTGCCAGCAGCTTAGCGGGAGGTCGGTACGAGCAGTACTTC

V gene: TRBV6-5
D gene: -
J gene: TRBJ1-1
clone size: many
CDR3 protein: CASSYSVLGQHTEAFF
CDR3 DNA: TGTGCCAGCAGTTACTCGGTCCTGGGGCAGCACACTGAAGCTTTCTTT

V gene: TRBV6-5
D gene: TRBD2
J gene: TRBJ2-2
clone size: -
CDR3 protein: CASSFGRGFIGELFF
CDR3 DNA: TGTGCCAGCAGTTTTGGGAGGGGCTTCATCGGGGAGCTGTTTTTT

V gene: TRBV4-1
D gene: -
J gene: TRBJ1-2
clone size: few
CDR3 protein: CASSQELRVTNYGYTF
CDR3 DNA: TGCGCCAGCAGCCAAGAACTCAGGGTGACTAACTATGGCTACACCTTC

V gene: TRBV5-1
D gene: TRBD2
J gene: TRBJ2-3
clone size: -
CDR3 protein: CASSPEGGGHYTDTQYF
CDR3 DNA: TGCGCCAGCAGCCCGGAGGGCGGGGGGCATTACACAGATACGCAGTATTTT

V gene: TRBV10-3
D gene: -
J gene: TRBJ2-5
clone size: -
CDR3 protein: CAISGTGERLRETQYF
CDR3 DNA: TGTGCCATCAGTGGGACGGGAGAGAGACTACGGGAGACCCAGTACTTC

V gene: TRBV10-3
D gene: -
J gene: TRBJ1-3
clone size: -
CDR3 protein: CAIRSGPTIYF
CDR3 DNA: TGTGCCATCAGGAGTGGTCCCACCATATATTTT

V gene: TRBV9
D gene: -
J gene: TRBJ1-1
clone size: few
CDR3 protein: CASSVGQRTEAFF
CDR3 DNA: TGTGCCAGCAGCGTAGGCCAGCGGACTGAAGCTTTCTTT

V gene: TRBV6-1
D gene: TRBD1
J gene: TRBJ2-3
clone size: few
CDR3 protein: CASRPFSRDRVTDTQYF
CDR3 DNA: TGTGCCAGCAGACCCTTCTCCCGGGACAGGGTCACAGATACGCAGTATTTT

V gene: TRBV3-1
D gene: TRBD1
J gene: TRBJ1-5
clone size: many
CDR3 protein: CASSQEGGQGNQPQHF
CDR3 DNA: TGTGCCAGCAGCCAAGAGGGGGGACAGGGCAATCAGCCCCAGCATTTT

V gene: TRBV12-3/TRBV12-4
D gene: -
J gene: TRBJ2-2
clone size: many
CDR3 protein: CASSLAAGGLPGELFF
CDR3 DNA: TGTGCCAGCAGTTTAGCCGCGGGTGGACTACCCGGGGAGCTGTTTTTT

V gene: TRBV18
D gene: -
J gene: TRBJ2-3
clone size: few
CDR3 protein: CASSPLLGLDTQYF
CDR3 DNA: TGTGCCAGCTCCCCTCTTCTGGGCCTTGATACGCAGTATTTT

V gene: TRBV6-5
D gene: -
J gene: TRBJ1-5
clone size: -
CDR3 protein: CASSYSQGLNQPQHF
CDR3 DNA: TGTGCCAGCAGTTACTCACAGGGACTTAATCAGCCCCAGCATTTT

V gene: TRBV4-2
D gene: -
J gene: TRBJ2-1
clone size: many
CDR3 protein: CASSQDRAVVSYNEQFF
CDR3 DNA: TGTGCCAGCAGCCAAGACAGGGCGGTAGTGTCCTACAATGAGCAGTTCTTC

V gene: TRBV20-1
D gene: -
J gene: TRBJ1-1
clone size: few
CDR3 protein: CSARGGTEAFF
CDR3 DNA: TGCAGTGCTAGGGGGGGTACTGAAGCTTTCTTT

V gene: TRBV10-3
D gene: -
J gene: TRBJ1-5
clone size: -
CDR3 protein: CAISESVGAAGNQPQHF
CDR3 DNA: TGTGCCATCAGTGAGTCTGTGGGGGCCGCTGGCAATCAGCCCCAGCATTTT

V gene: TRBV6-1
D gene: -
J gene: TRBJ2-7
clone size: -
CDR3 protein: CASSKGPGDPYEQYF
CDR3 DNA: TGTGCCAGCTCTAAGGGGCCGGGGGACCCCTACGAGCAGTACTTC

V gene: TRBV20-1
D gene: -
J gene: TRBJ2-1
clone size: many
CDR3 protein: CSAQDGANEQFF
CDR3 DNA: TGCAGTGCTCAAGATGGGGCCAATGAGCAGTTCTTC

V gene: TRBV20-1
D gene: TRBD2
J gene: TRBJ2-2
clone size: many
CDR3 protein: CSAKGLALSGELFF
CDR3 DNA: TGCAGTGCTAAGGGACTAGCTCTTAGCGGGGAGCTGTTTTTT

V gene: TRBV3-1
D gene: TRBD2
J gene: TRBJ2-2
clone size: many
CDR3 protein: CASRLAANTGELFF
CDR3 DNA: TGTGCCAGCAGACTAGCGGCGAACACCGGGGAGCTGTTTTTT

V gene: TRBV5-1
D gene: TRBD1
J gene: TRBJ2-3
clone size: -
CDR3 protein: CASSWDSQTQYF
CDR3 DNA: TGCGCCAGCAGCTGGGACAGCCAAACGCAGTATTTT

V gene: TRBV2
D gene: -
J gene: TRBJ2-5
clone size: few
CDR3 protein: CASNGGFLETQYF
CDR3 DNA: TGTGCCAGCAATGGGGGATTTTTGGAGACCCAGTACTTC

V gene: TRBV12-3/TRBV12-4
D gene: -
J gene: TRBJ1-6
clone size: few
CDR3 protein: CASTRYNSPLHF
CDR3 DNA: TGTGCCAGCACGCGATATAATTCACCCCTCCACTTT

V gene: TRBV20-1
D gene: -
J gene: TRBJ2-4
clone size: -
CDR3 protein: CSARRTPALGNIQYF
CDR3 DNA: TGCAGTGCCAGAAGGACGCCTGCCTTAGGGAACATTCAGTACTTC

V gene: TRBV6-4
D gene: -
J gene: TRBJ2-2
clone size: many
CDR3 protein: CASSEVQGNTGELFF
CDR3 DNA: TGTGCCAGCAGTGAGGTACAAGGAAACACCGGGGAGCTGTTTTTT

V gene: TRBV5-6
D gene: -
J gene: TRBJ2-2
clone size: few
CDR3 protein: CASGVLVGTGELFF
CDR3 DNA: TGTGCCAGCGGGGTACTAGTTGGCACCGGGGAGCTGTTTTTT

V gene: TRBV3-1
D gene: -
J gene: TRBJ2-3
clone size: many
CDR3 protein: CASSPTGLSTDTQYF
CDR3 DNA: TGTGCCAGCAGCCCGACCGGACTAAGCACAGATACGCAGTATTTT

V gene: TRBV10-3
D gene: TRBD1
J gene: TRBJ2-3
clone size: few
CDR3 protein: CAISDVRGQNTDTQYF
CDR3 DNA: TGTGCCATCAGTGACGTCAGGGGGCAGAACACAGATACGCAGTATTTT

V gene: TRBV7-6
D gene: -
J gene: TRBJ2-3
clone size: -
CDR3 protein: CASSLVGFTDTQYF
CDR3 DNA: TGTGCCAGCAGCTTAGTAGGGTTCACAGATACGCAGTATTTT

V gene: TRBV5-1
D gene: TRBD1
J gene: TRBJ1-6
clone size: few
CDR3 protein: CASRPGQGTANSPLHF
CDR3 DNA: TGCGCCAGCAGACCAGGACAGGGGACCGCAAATTCACCCCTCCACTTT